This T cell receptor (beta chain) was sequenced in a study of T cell responses to AZD1222 COVID-19 vaccine. General study findings and limits: Within unmutated variant regions lay the reported targets of nearly half of spike-specific TCRs.

Points on this clone: The antigen is unknown.

Measured with immunoSEQ multiplex PCR; TCRdb has only the in-frame clones, and not every one. The sample shows 160,000 or so clones, about 91% of them seen only once. Germline assignment: CDR1 KGHSH and CDR2 LQKENI. The CDR3 has 15 amino acids. Trimming stripped 1 base from V and 8 bases from J, with 15 bases between. This sequence originates from an adult in good health. The V gene is TRBV18, the J gene TRBJ2-1; tentatively, D is TRBD1 (6 bases). Sequencing used peripheral blood, obtained on day 0 of AZD1222 vaccination. CDR3 nucleotide sequence: TGTGCCAGCTCACCACTGGGGGCCCTAGGGGATGAGCAGTTCTTC. Protein: CASSPLGALGDEQFF.